The rows below give T cell receptor beta chains drawn from one sample of a study of cytotoxic CD8 clonotypes in ibrutinib-treated CLL. TCRdb's copy holds only in-frame clones and misses some; the assay was immunoSEQ multiplex PCR. The sample holds 150,000 to 200,000 clones, around nine tenths seen once. The input for sequencing was PBMCs, taken at disease progression, from a patient treated with ibrutinib. Every receptor here comes from a human donor with chronic lymphocytic leukemia. CDR3s include the opening cysteine and the closing phenylalanine or tryptophan. A D gene is named only where the DNA matches it firmly. Clone size is given for some rows only: seen once, a few or many times, or a class if the clone is expanded.

D	V	size	J	CDR3	DNA
.	TRBV5-1	.	TRBJ2-3	CASSSRPMGTDTQYF	TGCGCCAGCAGCTCCCGCCCCATGGGCACAGATACGCAGTATTTT
TRBD1	TRBV5-6	.	TRBJ1-2	CASSGTDNWGQGYYGYTF	TGTGCCAGCAGCGGAACGGACAACTGGGGACAGGGTTACTATGGCTACACCTTC
.	TRBV9	.	TRBJ2-1	CASSVYDSGNEQFF	TGTGCCAGCAGCGTATATGATAGCGGCAATGAGCAGTTCTTC
TRBD1	TRBV27	few	TRBJ1-2	CASSFRPGQGLRYGYTF	TGTGCCAGCAGTTTCCGGCCGGGACAGGGGCTTCGCTATGGCTACACCTTC
.	TRBV6-5	.	TRBJ1-1	CASSYRKTGTEAFF	TGTGCCAGCAGTTACAGGAAGACGGGCACTGAAGCTTTCTTT
.	TRBV7-2	.	TRBJ1-1	CASSLASRWDTEAFF	TGTGCCAGCAGCTTAGCCTCTCGCTGGGACACTGAAGCTTTCTTT
.	TRBV6-1	.	TRBJ1-5	CASSRGISNQPQHF	TGTGCCAGCTCGCGGGGAATCAGCAATCAGCCCCAGCATTTT
.	TRBV6-6	.	TRBJ2-7	CASSPKPRGDEQYF	TGTGCCAGCAGTCCAAAGCCCAGGGGCGACGAGCAGTACTTC
.	TRBV9	few	TRBJ2-3	CASSVQGQTDTQYF	TGTGCCAGCAGCGTACAGGGTCAGACAGATACGCAGTATTTT
TRBD2	TRBV28	once	TRBJ2-7	CASSPWTSGTGEQYF	TGTGCCAGCAGTCCCTGGACTAGCGGGACGGGAGAGCAGTACTTC
TRBD2	TRBV5-1	.	TRBJ2-1	CASSPGGTSGRLNEQFF	TGCGCCAGCAGCCCCGGTGGAACTAGCGGGAGACTCAATGAGCAGTTCTTC
.	TRBV7-9	.	TRBJ1-3	CASSLERVSSGNTIYF	TGTGCCAGCAGCTTAGAGCGGGTATCCTCTGGAAACACCATATATTTT
TRBD2	TRBV7-6	.	TRBJ2-2	CASSAGGAGELFF	TGTGCCAGCAGCGCGGGGGGGGCCGGGGAGCTGTTTTTT
TRBD1	TRBV28	.	TRBJ1-5	CASSQGASNQPQHF	TGTGCCAGCAGTCAGGGGGCTAGCAATCAGCCCCAGCATTTT
.	TRBV19	.	TRBJ2-7	CASSRSASYEQYF	TGTGCCAGTAGTCGCAGCGCCTCCTACGAGCAGTACTTC
TRBD1	TRBV6-1	.	TRBJ2-2	CASSAPRTGVTGELFF	TGTGCCAGCAGTGCCCCGAGGACAGGGGTCACCGGGGAGCTGTTTTTT
TRBD1	TRBV19	.	TRBJ2-5	CASSTPGQGKAQYF	TGTGCCAGTAGTACCCCGGGACAGGGTAAGGCCCAGTACTTC
TRBD2	TRBV6-5	.	TRBJ2-3	CASRPGLAGADTQYF	TGTGCCAGCAGACCCGGACTAGCGGGAGCAGATACGCAGTATTTT
TRBD2	TRBV4-1	once	TRBJ2-7	CASSRRLAGGGSRGYEQYF	TGCGCCAGCAGCCGGCGACTAGCGGGAGGAGGGTCGAGGGGTTACGAGCAGTACTTC
.	TRBV19	.	TRBJ2-2	CASSKAGRVTGELFF	TGTGCCAGTAGTAAGGCCGGACGAGTCACCGGGGAGCTGTTTTTT
.	TRBV7-8	.	TRBJ2-1	CASSLTDEQFF	TGTGCCAGCAGCCTGACGGATGAGCAGTTCTTC
.	TRBV30	.	TRBJ1-1	CAWSVLVEAFF	TGTGCCTGGAGTGTACTGGTGGAAGCTTTCTTT
TRBD1	TRBV7-3	.	TRBJ2-7	CASSLSTGGYEQYF	TGTGCCAGCAGCTTAAGTACAGGGGGGTACGAGCAGTACTTC
.	TRBV15	once	TRBJ1-5	CATSREGGRNQPQHF	TGTGCCACCAGCAGAGAAGGAGGGAGAAATCAGCCCCAGCATTTT
TRBD1	TRBV27	.	TRBJ2-7	CASSFGTGSYEQYF	TGTGCCAGCAGTTTCGGGACAGGGAGCTACGAGCAGTACTTC
.	TRBV7-9	.	TRBJ2-7	CASSSYYEQYF	TGTGCCAGCAGCTCTTACTACGAGCAGTACTTC
.	TRBV18	.	TRBJ2-7	CASSPQVSYEQYF	TGTGCCAGCTCACCACAAGTTTCCTACGAGCAGTACTTC
TRBD2	TRBV2	.	TRBJ2-3	CASSPNLGTSGITDTQYF	TGTGCCAGCAGTCCTAATTTGGGGACTAGCGGAATCACAGATACGCAGTATTTT
TRBD1	TRBV15	.	TRBJ1-2	CATSRDHGTGGYNYGYTF	TGTGCCACCAGCAGAGATCATGGGACAGGGGGCTATAACTATGGCTACACCTTC
.	TRBV7-9	.	TRBJ1-1	CASSLGQNTEAFF	TGTGCCAGCAGCTTAGGGCAGAACACTGAAGCTTTCTTT
TRBD1	TRBV6-1	.	TRBJ1-2	CASSERRTGGSYGYTF	TGTGCCAGCAGTGAACGTCGGACAGGGGGAAGCTATGGCTACACCTTC
TRBD1	TRBV5-1	.	TRBJ2-2	CASSLRTGGTGELFF	TGCGCCAGCAGCTTAAGGACAGGGGGTACCGGGGAGCTGTTTTTT
.	TRBV7-3	.	TRBJ2-1	CASSQPGHPDNEQFF	TGTGCCAGCAGTCAACCGGGACATCCGGACAATGAGCAGTTCTTC
.	TRBV30	.	TRBJ1-5	CAWSDSDQPQHF	TGTGCCTGGAGTGATTCGGATCAGCCCCAGCATTTT
TRBD1	TRBV29-1	once	TRBJ2-2	CSGSLTGVSGELFF	TGCAGCGGCTCCCTTACAGGGGTCAGCGGGGAGCTGTTTTTT
.	TRBV6-5	.	TRBJ1-2	CASSYTFRDRSYTF	TGTGCCAGCAGTTACACGTTCAGGGATAGAAGCTACACCTTC
.	TRBV18	.	TRBJ2-1	CASSPRIRTYNEQFF	TGTGCCAGCTCACCACGTATTCGTACCTACAATGAGCAGTTCTTC
.	TRBV28	.	TRBJ2-2	CASSLKGGPGELFF	TGTGCCAGCAGTTTAAAAGGGGGGCCCGGGGAGCTGTTTTTT
TRBD2	TRBV18	.	TRBJ2-1	CASSPRGGTYNEQFF	TGTGCCAGCTCACCACGGGGGGGGACCTACAATGAGCAGTTCTTC
.	TRBV18	.	TRBJ2-2	CASSPPGELFF	TGTGCCAGCTCTCCCCCCGGGGAGCTGTTTTTT
TRBD2	TRBV4-2	.	TRBJ2-7	CASSQDSAGVATSYEQYF	TGTGCCAGCAGCCAAGACTCCGCGGGAGTCGCTACCTCCTACGAGCAGTACTTC
.	TRBV5-6	.	TRBJ2-1	CASSPQTRNPYNEQFF	TGTGCCAGCAGCCCCCAGACAAGAAACCCCTACAATGAGCAGTTCTTC
.	TRBV5-6	.	TRBJ1-5	CASSSKIQGHHQPQHF	TGTGCCAGCAGCTCAAAAATTCAGGGGCACCATCAGCCCCAGCATTTT
.	TRBV7-9	.	TRBJ2-7	CASSTNYEQYF	TGTGCCAGCAGCACTAACTACGAGCAGTACTTC
.	TRBV29-1	few	TRBJ2-2	CSVDGQNTGELFF	TGCAGCGTTGATGGCCAGAACACCGGGGAGCTGTTTTTT
.	TRBV7-2	once	TRBJ1-1	CASSLQTTENTEAFF	TGTGCCAGCAGCTTACAGACTACAGAGAACACTGAAGCTTTCTTT
TRBD1	TRBV11-3	.	TRBJ1-1	CASSRAGTENTEAFF	TGTGCCAGCAGCCGGGCCGGGACAGAAAACACTGAAGCTTTCTTT